This record looks at one T cell receptor (beta chain) sequence and its context. What antigen it recognizes has not been identified. Per-base quality was not reported, and no clone a single base away is much larger than it. This record belongs to a study of long-term antiretroviral therapy in people with HIV (dated by TCRdb to the early 2020s). The study in broad terms: The earliest samples were collected about a decade before the 2015 WHO recommendation for immediate ART, when ART was typically delayed until CD4 counts fell. From fewer than 35 adults with confirmed HIV infection, the cohort provided 150 to 200 cryopreserved PBMC samples, gathered serially across a mean of about six years (range 1-12). A retrospective serial study tested whether ART initiation and durable HIV suppression were associated with changes in peripheral blood TRB repertoire composition and diversity. No cross-contamination during QIAcube processing was seen in test extractions of a monoclonal T-cell line run alongside 33 polyclonal samples. About 35% of the 30 participants with HIV were female. On the study overall, not on this receptor specifically: Limited PBMC availability meant only the TCR beta chain was sequenced, without alpha chain pairing. At every time point, the repertoire was dominated by expanded TRB clones first identified before ART initiation, although this dominance fluctuated and, in many PLHIV, declined after ART. Starting ART was linked to a significant rise in TRB diversity, yet even after long-term ART the diversity remained significantly lower than in transplant donor controls. Samples dated from the mid-2000s to the late 2010s, and the ART regimens used may be less effective than current ones. Narrower CDR3 length ranges were observed in HIV repertoires than in controls, and an antigen-experienced repertoire with only a slight naive shift after ART was suggested by the network structure. Because pre-ART samples had limited cell numbers, profiling was done on unsorted PBMC rather than on sorted CD4+ and CD8+ T cells. Inferences about post-ART repertoire changes are limited because no data were available on ART adherence, viral resistance or therapy changes.

Counted from cysteine to phenylalanine, this CDR3 has 13 amino acids. Only the CDR3 DNA is retained, 39 bases long and in frame from the first base. Deletion took 3 bases off V and 5 bases off J, with a span of 11 bases between the germline ends. Looking up the germline V gene (reference sequence) yields CDR1 MNHNY and CDR2 SVGAGI. The immunoSEQ hsTCRB v3.0 assay was used at survey level resolution to sequence the TRB variable region. A depth of about 40,000-50,000 T-cell genomes per sample was targeted for TRB sequencing. Pooled TRB libraries were sequenced on an Illumina MiSeq with a v3 150-cycle kit. In the original analysis: Analysis of repertoires was carried out in R inside a reproducible Nextflow workflow spanning QC, data transformation and analysis. LymphoSeq2, an R package for exploring AIRR-Seq data, was used to implement the custom analyses. A few samples that yielded fewer than 5000 total TRB sequences were excluded, so that 150 to 200 HIV repertoires were analyzed. Among the approximately 200 retained HIV repertoires, 55 to 60 were collected before ART initiation and 120 to 130 were collected after ART initiation. Repertoires were downsampled to 5000 TRB nucleotide sequences, and summary statistics were averaged over 100 downsampling iterations. The analysis kept only TRB sequences whose CDR3 regions were at least seven amino acids long. Two measures captured diversity: a Shannon entropy-derived clonality score and the Gini coefficient. In the repertoire networks, any two of the top 5000 CDR3 amino acid sequences were connected whenever the two sequences differed by an edit distance of one. For TRB CDR3 amino acid sequences, GLIPH2 was used to predict antigen specificity groups and MHC restriction. Known CMV, EBV, HIV or tissue antigen associations were flagged by matching CDR3 amino acid sequences against VDJdb and McPAS-TCR. Pre-ART, post-ART and control groups were compared with Wilcoxon signed-rank tests and Holm-Bonferroni correction. Imported from immuneACCESS, the table was reduced by TCRdb to in-frame sequences with V and J called. These copies leave out some clones; in studies compared against another copy, an unresolved V gene accounts for under half, and the cause of the remainder is not known. V and J calls and clone size come straight from that table; D and trimming were deduced from the DNA. Recorded for this sample are tens of thousands of clones; 70% to 90% of them occurred a single time. Roughly 9% of the sample lies in the top ten.

Inclusion was restricted to participants for whom at least one PBMC sample before ART initiation and at least two post-ART samples were available. Every participant with HIV received treatment in the United States of America. Cryopreserved samples of about 0.95-10 million PBMC were thawed and washed before DNA extraction. At the time of the earliest PBMC sample, participants with HIV were aged between roughly 20 and 54 years. Per participant, PBMC samples came from 1-4 timepoints prior to ART initiation and 2-8 timepoints following ART initiation, for a median of 7 samples. Serial HIV viral load, CD4+ T-cell count, ART history and demographic data were obtained for every participant. A Qiagen kit on a QIAcube was used to extract genomic DNA from unsorted PBMC, with samples processed in batches of 12.

The chain uses TRBV6-6 and TRBJ2-7; the D gene remains uncertain. Sample: unsorted PBMCs, taken roughly 4.9 years after starting antiretroviral therapy. The sequence derives from a man aged 35 to 55 with HIV. CDR3 region: CASSYLPEHEQYF. The nucleotide sequence is TGTGCCAGCAGTTATTTGCCAGAACACGAGCAGTACTTC.